The source of this TCR beta chain is a study of blood T cell repertoires in COVID-19. Study-level information: The cDNA or gDNA used as material had been derived from T cells, B-cell-depleted T cells, or PBMCs.

With 0 bases removed from V and 4 bases from J, the gap between germline ends came to 15 bases. The CDR3 length is 16 residues. CDR1 is SGDLS and CDR2 is YYNGEE in the germline V gene. Assay used: immunoSEQ multiplex PCR; TCRdb lists only in-frame clones, some missing. The data hold about 140,000 clones, with about 86% observed a single time. This chain uses TRBV9 with TRBJ2-3; possible D gene TRBD2, 7 bases. The source of this sequence is a woman aged 55-69 years with active or convalescent COVID-19. Specimen: peripheral blood. The CDR3 spells CASSVDVGGPSDTQYF. The DNA of the CDR3 is TGTGCCAGCAGCGTAGACGTGGGGGGGCCTTCAGATACGCAGTATTTT. The entire variable domain, with the rest obtained from reference TRBV9 and TRBJ2-3, is as follows: DSGVTQTPKHLITATGQRVTLRCSPRSGDLSVYWYQQSLDQGLQFLIQYYNGEERAKGNILERFSAQQFPDLHSELNLSSLELGDSALYFCASSVDVGGPSDTQYFGPGTRLTVL.